The rows below give T cell receptor beta chains drawn from one sample of a study of radiotherapy plus CTLA-4 blockade in lung cancer. Sequencing used immunoSEQ multiplex PCR; TCRdb keeps in-frame clones, though not all of them. The sample has some 90,000 clones; approximately 84% are singletons. Sequencing used peripheral blood, obtained from a patient treated with radiotherapy plus ipilimumab. The source of these receptors is a human donor with non-small cell lung cancer who had a partial response to radiotherapy plus ipilimumab. Each CDR3 is given with its conserved first and last residue. Fields, in order: clone size, D gene, J gene, CDR3 length, V gene, CDR3 DNA, CDR3 protein. D genes are given only for firm matches. Expanded clones are given a class, and other clones once, few, many or no size at all.

clone size: -
D gene: -
J gene: TRBJ2-6
CDR3 length: 15
V gene: TRBV7-8
CDR3 DNA: TGTGCCAGCAGCCGAGGAGGGACCGGGGCCAACGTCCTGACTTTC
CDR3 protein: CASSRGGTGANVLTF

clone size: -
D gene: -
J gene: TRBJ1-5
CDR3 length: 14
V gene: TRBV6-1
CDR3 DNA: TGTGCCAGCAGTGTCCAGAATAGCAATCAGCCCCAGCATTTT
CDR3 protein: CASSVQNSNQPQHF

clone size: -
D gene: -
J gene: TRBJ2-5
CDR3 length: 15
V gene: TRBV6-1
CDR3 DNA: TGTGCCAGCAGTGCAAGTATGGGAGGGGGAGAGACCCAGTACTTC
CDR3 protein: CASSASMGGGETQYF

clone size: -
D gene: -
J gene: TRBJ2-3
CDR3 length: 14
V gene: TRBV6-1
CDR3 DNA: TGTGCCAGCACGAGGGACTGGAGCACAGATACGCAGTATTTT
CDR3 protein: CASTRDWSTDTQYF

clone size: -
D gene: TRBD1
J gene: TRBJ2-3
CDR3 length: 15
V gene: TRBV30
CDR3 DNA: TGTGCCTGGAGGCGACAGGGGATTGGCACAGATACGCAGTATTTT
CDR3 protein: CAWRRQGIGTDTQYF

clone size: -
D gene: -
J gene: TRBJ1-5
CDR3 length: 13
V gene: TRBV2
CDR3 DNA: TGTGCCAGTGCGGGACGGATAAATCAGCCCCAGCATTTT
CDR3 protein: CASAGRINQPQHF

clone size: once
D gene: TRBD1
J gene: TRBJ1-2
CDR3 length: 14
V gene: TRBV5-1
CDR3 DNA: TGCGCCAGCAGCTTGGAGGGGGCTGAGCGGGGCTACACCTTC
CDR3 protein: CASSLEGAERGYTF

clone size: -
D gene: -
J gene: TRBJ2-1
CDR3 length: 15
V gene: TRBV19
CDR3 DNA: TGTGCCAGTAGTATCAAGGGGGGGTCCTACAATGAGCAGTTCTTC
CDR3 protein: CASSIKGGSYNEQFF

clone size: -
D gene: TRBD2
J gene: TRBJ2-7
CDR3 length: 16
V gene: TRBV6-1
CDR3 DNA: TGTGCCAGCAGTGTCCCCCGGGTTAGCGGGGACTACGAGCAGTACTTC
CDR3 protein: CASSVPRVSGDYEQYF

clone size: -
D gene: TRBD1
J gene: TRBJ1-5
CDR3 length: 17
V gene: TRBV2
CDR3 DNA: TGTGCCAGCAGAGGGACAGTATGGGCCTCCGGAAATCAGCCCCAGCATTTT
CDR3 protein: CASRGTVWASGNQPQHF

clone size: -
D gene: -
J gene: TRBJ1-1
CDR3 length: 14
V gene: TRBV9
CDR3 DNA: TGTGCCAGCAGCGCAGGGGTGGTTCTGTCTGAAGCTTTCTTT
CDR3 protein: CASSAGVVLSEAFF

clone size: once
D gene: TRBD2
J gene: TRBJ2-3
CDR3 length: 16
V gene: TRBV18
CDR3 DNA: TGTGCCAGCTCGAGGCTAGCGGGAGGGTTCACAGATACGCAGTATTTT
CDR3 protein: CASSRLAGGFTDTQYF

clone size: -
D gene: -
J gene: TRBJ2-7
CDR3 length: 15
V gene: TRBV5-6
CDR3 DNA: TGTGCCAGCAGCTTGGCCGTAAGGAGCTCCTACGAGCAGTACTTC
CDR3 protein: CASSLAVRSSYEQYF

clone size: -
D gene: TRBD2
J gene: TRBJ2-3
CDR3 length: 16
V gene: TRBV29-1
CDR3 DNA: TGCAGCATTGAAGATCGGATCGGGAGGGGCACAGATACGCAGTATTTT
CDR3 protein: CSIEDRIGRGTDTQYF

clone size: -
D gene: -
J gene: TRBJ1-1
CDR3 length: 15
V gene: TRBV5-1
CDR3 DNA: TGCGCCAGCAGCTTCGCTGGGGCGGTGAACACTGAAGCTTTCTTT
CDR3 protein: CASSFAGAVNTEAFF

clone size: -
D gene: -
J gene: TRBJ1-5
CDR3 length: 15
V gene: TRBV19
CDR3 DNA: TGTGCCAGTAGTATGGGGAGGGTCGGCAATCAGCCCCAGCATTTT
CDR3 protein: CASSMGRVGNQPQHF

clone size: once
D gene: TRBD1
J gene: TRBJ1-1
CDR3 length: 14
V gene: TRBV11-3
CDR3 DNA: TGTGCCAGCAGCTTGGACAGGGGGAACACTGAAGCTTTCTTT
CDR3 protein: CASSLDRGNTEAFF

clone size: -
D gene: -
J gene: TRBJ2-2
CDR3 length: 14
V gene: TRBV4-1
CDR3 DNA: TGCGCCAGCAGCCTCCGACAGTCGACCGGGGAGCTGTTTTTT
CDR3 protein: CASSLRQSTGELFF

clone size: -
D gene: -
J gene: TRBJ1-1
CDR3 length: 14
V gene: TRBV27
CDR3 DNA: TGTGCCAGCAGTTTAAAATCAGGGGAAGTCAAAGCTTTCTTT
CDR3 protein: CASSLKSGEVKAFF

clone size: -
D gene: TRBD1
J gene: TRBJ1-2
CDR3 length: 14
V gene: TRBV11-2
CDR3 DNA: TGTGCCAGCAGCCCGGGACAGGGAGGCTATGGCTACACCTTC
CDR3 protein: CASSPGQGGYGYTF

clone size: -
D gene: TRBD1
J gene: TRBJ2-1
CDR3 length: 15
V gene: TRBV7-6
CDR3 DNA: TGTGCCAGCAGCTTAGGAACAGGGGAGTACGATGAGCAGTTCTTC
CDR3 protein: CASSLGTGEYDEQFF

clone size: -
D gene: -
J gene: TRBJ2-5
CDR3 length: 12
V gene: TRBV19
CDR3 DNA: TGTGCCAGTAGTATTGCCGGAGAGACCCAGTACTTC
CDR3 protein: CASSIAGETQYF

clone size: -
D gene: TRBD1
J gene: TRBJ1-1
CDR3 length: 15
V gene: TRBV7-3
CDR3 DNA: TGTGCCAGCAGCTTACGTCGGACAGGGGACACTGAAGCTTTCTTT
CDR3 protein: CASSLRRTGDTEAFF